The rows below give T cell receptor beta chains drawn from one sample of a study of lymphopenia after photon versus proton radiotherapy. The repertoire was sequenced with immunoSEQ multiplex PCR; TCRdb's copy has only in-frame clones and lacks some. The sample consists of 20,000 to 25,000 clones, 85% of them appearing once. The sequences come from peripheral blood, collected from a patient treated with photon-based radiotherapy. Source of these receptors: a man aged 55 to 69 with pancreatic cancer. Each CDR3 is given with its conserved first and last residue. The D gene is left open where the match is weak. Only some rows state a clone size, as once, few, many or a class for expanded clones.

v_call: TRBV29-1; clone_size: .; j_call: TRBJ1-4; d_call: .; cdr3_nt: TGCAGCGTGTTACCTGAGGGGTTGAAGGAAAAACTGTTTTTT; cdr3_aa: CSVLPEGLKEKLFF
v_call: TRBV9; clone_size: .; j_call: TRBJ2-3; d_call: TRBD2; cdr3_nt: TGTGCCAGCAGCCCGCTAGCGGGGGATACGCAGTATTTT; cdr3_aa: CASSPLAGDTQYF
v_call: TRBV30; clone_size: .; j_call: TRBJ1-1; d_call: TRBD1; cdr3_nt: TGTGCCTGGAGGTATGGACAGGGCACTGAAGCTTTCTTT; cdr3_aa: CAWRYGQGTEAFF
v_call: TRBV5-1; clone_size: .; j_call: TRBJ1-2; d_call: TRBD1; cdr3_nt: TGCGCCAGCAGCTTAACTCGACAGGGGCCCTCTAACTATGGCTACACCTTC; cdr3_aa: CASSLTRQGPSNYGYTF
v_call: TRBV7-9; clone_size: few; j_call: TRBJ1-1; d_call: .; cdr3_nt: TGTGCCAGCAGCTTAGCGAACAGCTACCTAGGGGGCACTGAAGCTTTCTTT; cdr3_aa: CASSLANSYLGGTEAFF
v_call: TRBV15; clone_size: .; j_call: TRBJ1-3; d_call: .; cdr3_nt: TGTGCCACCAGCAGGGAACCCGCCGGGACCCCTGGAAACACCATATATTTT; cdr3_aa: CATSREPAGTPGNTIYF
v_call: TRBV4-1; clone_size: .; j_call: TRBJ2-2; d_call: .; cdr3_nt: TGCGCCAGCACTCTCGGAGGGATGAACACCGGGGAGCTGTTTTTT; cdr3_aa: CASTLGGMNTGELFF
v_call: TRBV9; clone_size: .; j_call: TRBJ2-1; d_call: TRBD2; cdr3_nt: TGTGCCAGCAGCGTAAACAGCGGGGCCAGCAATGAGCAGTTCTTC; cdr3_aa: CASSVNSGASNEQFF
v_call: TRBV7-8; clone_size: .; j_call: TRBJ2-1; d_call: .; cdr3_nt: TGTGCCAGCAGCTTTCGGGGGGGACAGGGTAACAATGAGCAGTTCTTC; cdr3_aa: CASSFRGGQGNNEQFF
v_call: TRBV18; clone_size: .; j_call: TRBJ2-1; d_call: TRBD2; cdr3_nt: TGTGCCAGCTCACCAATAGCGGGGGGGCGTAGCTCCTACAATGAGCAGTTCTTC; cdr3_aa: CASSPIAGGRSSYNEQFF
v_call: TRBV7-9; clone_size: few; j_call: TRBJ2-5; d_call: TRBD1; cdr3_nt: TGTGCCAGCAGCTTAGTAACAGGGGGAGAGACCCAGTACTTC; cdr3_aa: CASSLVTGGETQYF
v_call: TRBV27; clone_size: .; j_call: TRBJ2-3; d_call: .; cdr3_nt: TGTGCCAGCAGTTGGGGCTACCGCATGGATACGCAGTATTTT; cdr3_aa: CASSWGYRMDTQYF
v_call: TRBV30; clone_size: .; j_call: TRBJ2-5; d_call: .; cdr3_nt: TGTGCGCGGGACACCCAAGAGACCCAGTACTTC; cdr3_aa: CARDTQETQYF
v_call: TRBV7-8; clone_size: .; j_call: TRBJ1-1; d_call: .; cdr3_nt: TGTGCCAGCAGCGTCCCGACAGTGAACACTGAAGCTTTCTTT; cdr3_aa: CASSVPTVNTEAFF
v_call: TRBV5-6; clone_size: .; j_call: TRBJ2-7; d_call: TRBD1; cdr3_nt: TGTGCCAGCAGCCTCGACAGGGCCTACGAGCAGTACTTC; cdr3_aa: CASSLDRAYEQYF
v_call: TRBV5-1; clone_size: .; j_call: TRBJ1-1; d_call: .; cdr3_nt: TGCGCCAGCAGCTTCCTAACGGGGGGTACTGAAGCTTTCTTT; cdr3_aa: CASSFLTGGTEAFF
v_call: TRBV7-2; clone_size: once; j_call: TRBJ2-7; d_call: TRBD2; cdr3_nt: TGTGCCAGCAGCCCCACAGCGGGGGGTTACGAGCAGTACTTC; cdr3_aa: CASSPTAGGYEQYF
v_call: TRBV7-9; clone_size: .; j_call: TRBJ1-2; d_call: .; cdr3_nt: TGTGCCAGCAGCGAGACCGTGGACTATGGCTACACCTTC; cdr3_aa: CASSETVDYGYTF
v_call: TRBV21-1; clone_size: .; j_call: TRBJ1-5; d_call: .; cdr3_nt: TGTGCCAGCAGCAAAGAAGGAGGGGGGAATCAGCCCCAGCATTTT; cdr3_aa: CASSKEGGGNQPQHF
v_call: TRBV30; clone_size: .; j_call: TRBJ1-2; d_call: .; cdr3_nt: TGTGCCTGGAGTTCGACAGTCTATGGCTACACCTTC; cdr3_aa: CAWSSTVYGYTF
v_call: TRBV27; clone_size: once; j_call: TRBJ1-2; d_call: TRBD1; cdr3_nt: TGTGCCAGCAGTGAACTGGACAGGGGTTATGGCTACACCTTC; cdr3_aa: CASSELDRGYGYTF
v_call: TRBV7-9; clone_size: .; j_call: TRBJ2-3; d_call: .; cdr3_nt: TGTGCCAGCAGCCCCGCCGAGTGGTGGCGGGGCACAGATACGCAGTATTTT; cdr3_aa: CASSPAEWWRGTDTQYF
v_call: TRBV5-4; clone_size: .; j_call: TRBJ2-1; d_call: .; cdr3_nt: TGTGCCAGCAGCTTGGATCCAATTGATGAGCAGTTCTTC; cdr3_aa: CASSLDPIDEQFF
v_call: TRBV18; clone_size: .; j_call: TRBJ2-7; d_call: TRBD2; cdr3_nt: TGTGCCAGCTCACCTTTTCTTTCTAGCGGGGGGCAGCGTCATCTCGAGCAGTACTTC; cdr3_aa: CASSPFLSSGGQRHLEQYF
v_call: TRBV2; clone_size: .; j_call: TRBJ1-2; d_call: .; cdr3_nt: TGTGCCAGCACCAAGACAGGAAACTATGGCTACACCTTC; cdr3_aa: CASTKTGNYGYTF